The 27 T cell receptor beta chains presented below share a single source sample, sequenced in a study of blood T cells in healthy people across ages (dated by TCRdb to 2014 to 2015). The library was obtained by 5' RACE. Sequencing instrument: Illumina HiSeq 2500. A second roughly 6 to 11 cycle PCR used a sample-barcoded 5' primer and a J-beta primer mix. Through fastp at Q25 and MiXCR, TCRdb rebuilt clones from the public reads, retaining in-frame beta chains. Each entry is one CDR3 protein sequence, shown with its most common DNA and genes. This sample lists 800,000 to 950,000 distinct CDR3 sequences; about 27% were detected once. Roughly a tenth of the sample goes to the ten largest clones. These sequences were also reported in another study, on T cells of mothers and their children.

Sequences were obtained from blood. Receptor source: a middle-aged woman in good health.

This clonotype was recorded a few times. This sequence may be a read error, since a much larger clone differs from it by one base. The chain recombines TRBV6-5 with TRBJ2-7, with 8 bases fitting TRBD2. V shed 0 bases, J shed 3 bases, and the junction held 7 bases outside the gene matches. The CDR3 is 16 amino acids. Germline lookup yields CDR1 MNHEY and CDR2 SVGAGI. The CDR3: CASSYSRVAGSYEQYF. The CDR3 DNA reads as TGTGCCAGCAGTTACTCCCGAGTAGCGGGGAGCTACGAGCAGTACTTC.

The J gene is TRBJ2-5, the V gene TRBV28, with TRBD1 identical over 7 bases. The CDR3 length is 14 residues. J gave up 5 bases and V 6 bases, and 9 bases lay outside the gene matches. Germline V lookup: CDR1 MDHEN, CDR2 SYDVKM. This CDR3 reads CASSPTGNEETQYF. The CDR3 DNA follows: TGTGCCAGCAGCCCGACAGGGAATGAGGAGACCCAGTACTTC.

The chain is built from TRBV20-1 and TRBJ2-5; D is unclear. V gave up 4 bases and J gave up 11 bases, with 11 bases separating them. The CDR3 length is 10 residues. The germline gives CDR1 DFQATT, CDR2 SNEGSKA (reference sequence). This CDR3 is CSAINNEQYF. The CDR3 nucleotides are TGCAGTGCTATAAACAATGAGCAGTACTTC.

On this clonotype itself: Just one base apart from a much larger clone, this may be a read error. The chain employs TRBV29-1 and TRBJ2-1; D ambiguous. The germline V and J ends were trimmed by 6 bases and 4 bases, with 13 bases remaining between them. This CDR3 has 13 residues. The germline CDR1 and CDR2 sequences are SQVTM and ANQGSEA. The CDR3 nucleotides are TGCAGCGTCAGCTGGGGTCAATACAATGAGCAGTTCTTC. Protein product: CSVSWGQYNEQFF.

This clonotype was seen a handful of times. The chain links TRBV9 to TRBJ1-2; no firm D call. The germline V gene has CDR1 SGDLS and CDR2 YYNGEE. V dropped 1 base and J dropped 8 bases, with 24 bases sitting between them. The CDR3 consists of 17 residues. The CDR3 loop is CASSVKQGSSRAGGYTF. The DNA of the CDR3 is TGTGCCAGCAGCGTAAAGCAAGGATCCAGCCGAGCGGGCGGCTACACCTTC.

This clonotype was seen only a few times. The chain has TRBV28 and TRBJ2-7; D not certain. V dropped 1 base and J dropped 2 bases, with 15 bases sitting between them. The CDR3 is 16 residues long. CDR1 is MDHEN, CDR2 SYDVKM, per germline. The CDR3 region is CASSLSGSLLTYEQYF. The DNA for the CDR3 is TGTGCCAGCAGTTTATCGGGCTCTCTACTTACCTACGAGCAGTACTTC.

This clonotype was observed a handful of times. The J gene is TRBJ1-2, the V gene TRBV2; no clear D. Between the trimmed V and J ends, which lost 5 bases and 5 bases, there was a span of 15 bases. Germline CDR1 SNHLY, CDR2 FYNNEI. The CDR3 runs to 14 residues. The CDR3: CASSRDSQAYGYTF. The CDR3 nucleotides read TGTGCCAGCAGTCGGGATTCCCAAGCGTATGGCTACACCTTC.

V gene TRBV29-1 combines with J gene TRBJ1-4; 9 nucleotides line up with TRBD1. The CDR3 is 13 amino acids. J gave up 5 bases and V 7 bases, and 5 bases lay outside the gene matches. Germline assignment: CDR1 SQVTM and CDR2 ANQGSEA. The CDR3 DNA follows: TGCAGCGCCGGGGACAGGGCGAATGAAAAACTGTTTTTT. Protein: CSAGDRANEKLFF.

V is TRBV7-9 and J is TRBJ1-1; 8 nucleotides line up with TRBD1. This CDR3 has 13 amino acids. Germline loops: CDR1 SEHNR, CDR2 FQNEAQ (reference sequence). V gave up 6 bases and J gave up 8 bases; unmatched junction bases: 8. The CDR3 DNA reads TGTGCCAGCAGTTCTTCAGGGGGCCGAGAAGCTTTCTTT. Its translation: CASSSSGGREAFF. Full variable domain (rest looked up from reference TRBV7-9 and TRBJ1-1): DTGVSQNPRHKITKRGQNVTFRCDPISEHNRLYWYRQTLGQGPEFLTYFQNEAQLEKSRLLSDRFSAERPKGSFSTLEIQRTEQGDSAMYLCASSSSGGREAFFGQGTRLTVV.

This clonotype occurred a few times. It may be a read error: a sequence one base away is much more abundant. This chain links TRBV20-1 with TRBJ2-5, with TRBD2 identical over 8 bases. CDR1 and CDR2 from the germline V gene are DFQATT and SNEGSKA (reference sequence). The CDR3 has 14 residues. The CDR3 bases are TGCAGTGCTGGAGATCGGGGGGGCGCAGAGACCCAGTACTTC. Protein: CSAGDRGGAETQYF.

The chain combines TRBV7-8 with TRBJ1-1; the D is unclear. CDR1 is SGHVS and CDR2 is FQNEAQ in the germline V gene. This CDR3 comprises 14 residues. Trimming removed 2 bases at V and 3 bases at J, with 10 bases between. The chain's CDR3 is CASSLMRVDTEAFF. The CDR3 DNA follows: TGTGCCAGCAGCTTAATGAGGGTGGACACTGAAGCTTTCTTT.

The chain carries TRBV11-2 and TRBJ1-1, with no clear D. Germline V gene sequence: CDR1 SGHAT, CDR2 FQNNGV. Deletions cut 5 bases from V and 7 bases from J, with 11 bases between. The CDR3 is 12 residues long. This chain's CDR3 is CASSRTAVEAFF. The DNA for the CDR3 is TGTGCCAGCAGCCGCACCGCGGTTGAAGCTTTCTTT.

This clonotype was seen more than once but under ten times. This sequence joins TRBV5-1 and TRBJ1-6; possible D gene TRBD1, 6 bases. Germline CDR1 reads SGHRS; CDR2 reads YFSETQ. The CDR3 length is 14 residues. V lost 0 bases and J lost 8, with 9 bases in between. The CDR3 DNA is TGCGCCAGCAGCTTGGAGCACAGGGATTCACCCCTCCACTTT. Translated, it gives CASSLEHRDSPLHF.

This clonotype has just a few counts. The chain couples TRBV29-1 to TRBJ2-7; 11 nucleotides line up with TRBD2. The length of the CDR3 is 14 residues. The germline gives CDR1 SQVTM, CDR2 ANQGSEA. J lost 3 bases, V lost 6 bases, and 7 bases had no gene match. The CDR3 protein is CSVTTSGRLYEQYF. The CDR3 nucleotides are TGCAGCGTAACCACTAGCGGGAGACTCTACGAGCAGTACTTC.

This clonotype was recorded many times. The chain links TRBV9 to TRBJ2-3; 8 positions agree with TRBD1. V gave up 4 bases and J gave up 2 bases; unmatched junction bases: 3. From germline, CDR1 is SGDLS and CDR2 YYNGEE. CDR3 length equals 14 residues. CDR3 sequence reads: CASSPQGATDTQYF. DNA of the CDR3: TGTGCCAGCAGCCCGCAGGGGGCCACAGATACGCAGTATTTT.

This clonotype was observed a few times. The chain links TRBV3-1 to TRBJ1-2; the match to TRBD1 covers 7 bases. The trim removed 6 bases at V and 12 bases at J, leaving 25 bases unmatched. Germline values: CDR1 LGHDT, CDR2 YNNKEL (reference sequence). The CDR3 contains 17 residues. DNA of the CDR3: TGTGCCAGCAGGCTCTCCGGGACAGCTTTTTCCTCTATCGGAAACACCTTC. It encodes CASRLSGTAFSSIGNTF.

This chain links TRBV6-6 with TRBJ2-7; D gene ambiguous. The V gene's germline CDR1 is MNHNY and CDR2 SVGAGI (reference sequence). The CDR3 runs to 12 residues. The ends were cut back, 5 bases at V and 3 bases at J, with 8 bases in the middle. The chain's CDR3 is CASSPALYEQYF. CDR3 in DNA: TGTGCCAGCAGTCCCGCCCTCTACGAGCAGTACTTC.

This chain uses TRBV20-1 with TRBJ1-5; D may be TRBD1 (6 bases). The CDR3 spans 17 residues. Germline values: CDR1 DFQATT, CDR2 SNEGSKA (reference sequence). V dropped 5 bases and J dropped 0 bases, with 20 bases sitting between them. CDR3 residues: CSAPGDTNLYSNQPQHF. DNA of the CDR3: TGCAGTGCTCCGGGGGACACGAACCTCTATAGCAATCAGCCCCAGCATTTT.

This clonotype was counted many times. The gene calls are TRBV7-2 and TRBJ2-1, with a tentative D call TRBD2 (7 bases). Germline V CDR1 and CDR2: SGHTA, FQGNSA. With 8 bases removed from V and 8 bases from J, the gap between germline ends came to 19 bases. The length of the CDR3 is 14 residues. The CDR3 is CASSTGGLVYEQFF. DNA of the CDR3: TGTGCCAGCTCAACGGGGGGCCTTGTGTATGAGCAGTTCTTC.

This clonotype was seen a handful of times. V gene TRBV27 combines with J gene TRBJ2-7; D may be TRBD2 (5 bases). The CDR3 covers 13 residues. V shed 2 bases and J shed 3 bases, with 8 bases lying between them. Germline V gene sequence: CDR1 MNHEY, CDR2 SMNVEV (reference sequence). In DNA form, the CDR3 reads TGTGCCAGCAGTTTACAGCGGAGCTACGAGCAGTACTTC. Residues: CASSLQRSYEQYF.

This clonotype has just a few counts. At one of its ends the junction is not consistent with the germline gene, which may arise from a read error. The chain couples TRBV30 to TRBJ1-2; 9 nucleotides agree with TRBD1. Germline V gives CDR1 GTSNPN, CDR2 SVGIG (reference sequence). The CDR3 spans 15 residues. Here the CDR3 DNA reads TGTGCCTGGAGTCCCCCGGGACAGGGTAACAATGGCTACACCTTC. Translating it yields CAWSPPGQGNNGYTF.

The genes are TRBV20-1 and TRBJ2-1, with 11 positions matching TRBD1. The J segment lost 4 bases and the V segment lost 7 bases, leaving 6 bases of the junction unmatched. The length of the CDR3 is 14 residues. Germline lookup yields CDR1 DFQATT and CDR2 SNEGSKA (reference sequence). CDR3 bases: TGCAGTGATACCGGGACAGGGGGTTACAATGAGCAGTTCTTC. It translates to CSDTGTGGYNEQFF.

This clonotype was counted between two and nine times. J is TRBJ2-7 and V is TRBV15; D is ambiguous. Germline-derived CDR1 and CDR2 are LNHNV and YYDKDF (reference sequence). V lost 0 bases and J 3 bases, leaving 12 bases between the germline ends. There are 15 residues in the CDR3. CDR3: CATSRDRQDLYEQYF. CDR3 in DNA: TGTGCCACCAGCAGAGATCGCCAGGACCTCTACGAGCAGTACTTC.

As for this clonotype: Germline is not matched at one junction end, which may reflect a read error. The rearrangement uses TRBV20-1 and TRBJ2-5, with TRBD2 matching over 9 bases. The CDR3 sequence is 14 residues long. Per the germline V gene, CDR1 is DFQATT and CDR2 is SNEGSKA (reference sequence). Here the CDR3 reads CSARDPAGGPRGNF. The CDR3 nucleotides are TGCAGTGCTAGAGATCCGGCGGGGGGGCCTAGGGGAAACTTC.

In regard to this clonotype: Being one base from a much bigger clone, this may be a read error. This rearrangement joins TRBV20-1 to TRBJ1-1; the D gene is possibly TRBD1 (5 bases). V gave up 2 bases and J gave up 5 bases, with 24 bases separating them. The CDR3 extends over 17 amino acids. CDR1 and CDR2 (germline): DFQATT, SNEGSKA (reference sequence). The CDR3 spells CSARRSITGPGGTEAFF. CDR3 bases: TGCAGTGCTAGACGAAGTATCACGGGACCTGGGGGAACTGAAGCTTTCTTT.

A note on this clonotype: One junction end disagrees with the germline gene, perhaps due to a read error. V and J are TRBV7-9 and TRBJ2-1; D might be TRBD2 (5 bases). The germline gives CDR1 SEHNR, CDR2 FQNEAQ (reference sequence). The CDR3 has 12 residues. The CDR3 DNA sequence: TGTGCCAGCAGCGCCAAGTCCTACGAGCGGTACTTC. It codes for CASSAKSYERYF.

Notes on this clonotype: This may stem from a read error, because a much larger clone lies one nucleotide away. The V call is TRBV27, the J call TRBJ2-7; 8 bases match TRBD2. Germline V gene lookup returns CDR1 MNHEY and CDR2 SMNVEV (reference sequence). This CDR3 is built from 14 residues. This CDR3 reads CAGSWASGPYEQYF. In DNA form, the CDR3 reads TGTGCCGGCAGTTGGGCTAGCGGGCCCTACGAGCAGTACTTC.